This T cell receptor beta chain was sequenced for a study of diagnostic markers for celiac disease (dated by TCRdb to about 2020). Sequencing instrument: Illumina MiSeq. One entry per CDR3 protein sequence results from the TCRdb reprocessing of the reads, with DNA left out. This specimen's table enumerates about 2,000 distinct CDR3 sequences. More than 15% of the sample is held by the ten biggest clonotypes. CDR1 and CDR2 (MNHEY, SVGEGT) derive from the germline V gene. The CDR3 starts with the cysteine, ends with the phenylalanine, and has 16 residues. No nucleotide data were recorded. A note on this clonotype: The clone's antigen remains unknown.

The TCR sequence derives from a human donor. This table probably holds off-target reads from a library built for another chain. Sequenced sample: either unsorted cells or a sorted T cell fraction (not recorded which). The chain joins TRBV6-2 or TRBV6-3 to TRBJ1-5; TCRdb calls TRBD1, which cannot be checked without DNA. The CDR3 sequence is CASSYSGGVGNQPQHF.